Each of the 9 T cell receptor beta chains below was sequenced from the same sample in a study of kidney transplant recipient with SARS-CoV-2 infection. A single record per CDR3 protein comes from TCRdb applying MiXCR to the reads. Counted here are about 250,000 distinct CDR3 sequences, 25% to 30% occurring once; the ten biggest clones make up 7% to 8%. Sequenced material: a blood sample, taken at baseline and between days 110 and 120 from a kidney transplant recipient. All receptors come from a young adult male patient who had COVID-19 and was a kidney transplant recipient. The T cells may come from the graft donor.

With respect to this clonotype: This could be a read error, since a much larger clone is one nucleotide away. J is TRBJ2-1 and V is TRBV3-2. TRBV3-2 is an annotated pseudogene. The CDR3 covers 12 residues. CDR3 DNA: TGTGACAGCAGCCAGTCAGTAGGTGAGCAGTTCTTC. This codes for CDSSQSVGEQFF.

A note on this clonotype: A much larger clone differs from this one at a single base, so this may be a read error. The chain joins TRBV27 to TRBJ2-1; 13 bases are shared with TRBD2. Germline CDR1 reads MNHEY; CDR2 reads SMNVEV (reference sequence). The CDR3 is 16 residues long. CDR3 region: CASSLTSGRALNERFF. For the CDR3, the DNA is TGTGCCAGCAGTTTAACTAGCGGGAGGGCCCTGAATGAGCGGTTCTTC.

CDR3 region: CASSLVSGGQETQYF. CDR3 coding DNA: TGTGCCAGCAGCTTAGTTTCAGGGGGCCAAGAGACCCAGTACTTC. The rearrangement links TRBV7-6 to TRBJ2-5, with TRBD1 identical over 7 bases. CDR3 size: 15 residues. The V gene end was trimmed by 1 base and the J gene end by 1 base; junction bases not matched to a gene: 3. Germline V gene sequence: CDR1 SGHVS, CDR2 FNYEAQ.

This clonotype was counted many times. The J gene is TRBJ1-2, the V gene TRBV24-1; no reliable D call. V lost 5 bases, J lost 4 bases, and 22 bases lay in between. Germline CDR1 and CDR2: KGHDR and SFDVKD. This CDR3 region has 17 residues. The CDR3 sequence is CATSGRPSTRKTYGYTF. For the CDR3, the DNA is TGTGCCACCAGTGGGCGGCCTAGTACCAGAAAGACCTATGGCTACACCTTC.

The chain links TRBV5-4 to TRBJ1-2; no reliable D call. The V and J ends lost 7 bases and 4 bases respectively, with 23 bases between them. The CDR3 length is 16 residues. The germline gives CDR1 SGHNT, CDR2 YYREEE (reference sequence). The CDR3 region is CASAFFVPGKTYGYTF. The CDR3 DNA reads TGTGCCAGCGCTTTCTTCGTACCAGGAAAGACCTATGGCTACACCTTC. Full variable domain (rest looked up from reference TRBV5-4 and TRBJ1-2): ETGVTQSPTHLIKTRGQQVTLRCSSQSGHNTVSWYQQALGQGPQFIFQYYREEENGRGNFPPRFSGLQFPNYSSELNVNALELDDSALYLCASAFFVPGKTYGYTFGSGTRLTVV.

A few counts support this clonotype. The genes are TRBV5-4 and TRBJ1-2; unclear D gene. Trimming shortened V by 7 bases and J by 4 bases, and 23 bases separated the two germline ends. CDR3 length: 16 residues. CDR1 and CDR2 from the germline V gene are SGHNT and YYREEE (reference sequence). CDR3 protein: CASVYTVPGKTYGYTF. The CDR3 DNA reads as TGTGCCAGCGTATACACCGTACCAGGAAAGACCTATGGCTACACCTTC.

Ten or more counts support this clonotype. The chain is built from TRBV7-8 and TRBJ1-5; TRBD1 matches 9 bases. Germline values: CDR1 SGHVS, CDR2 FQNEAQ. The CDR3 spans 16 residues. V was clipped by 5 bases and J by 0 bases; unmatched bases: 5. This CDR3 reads CASSTEGQGSNQPQHF. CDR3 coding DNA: TGTGCCAGCAGCACCGAGGGACAGGGTAGCAATCAGCCCCAGCATTTT.

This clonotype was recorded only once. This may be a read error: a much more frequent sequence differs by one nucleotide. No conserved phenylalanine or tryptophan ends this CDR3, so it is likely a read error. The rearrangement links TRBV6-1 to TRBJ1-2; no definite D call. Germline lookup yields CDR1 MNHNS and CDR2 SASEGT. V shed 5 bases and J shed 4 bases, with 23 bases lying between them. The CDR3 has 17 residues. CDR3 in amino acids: CASSRQRSMRKTYGYTY. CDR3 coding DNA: TGTGCCAGCAGTCGGCAACGCTCTATGCGAAAGACCTATGGCTACACCTAC.

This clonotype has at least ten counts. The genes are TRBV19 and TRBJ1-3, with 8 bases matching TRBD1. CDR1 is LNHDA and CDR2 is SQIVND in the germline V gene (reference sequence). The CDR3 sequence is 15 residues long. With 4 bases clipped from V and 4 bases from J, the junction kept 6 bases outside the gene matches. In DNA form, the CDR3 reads TGTGCCAGTAGTACCCTGGACAGGGTAGGAAACACCATATATTTT. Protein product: CASSTLDRVGNTIYF.